One T cell receptor beta chain is described in this entry. This CDR3 is 13 amino acids long. The sample is drawn from a study of monozygotic twins with inflammatory bowel disease. With about 17 and 10 cycles respectively, two nested PCRs were carried out on TCRalpha and TCRbeta cDNA. Reprocessing the 5' RACE reads, TCRdb reports a single entry for every CDR3 protein and omits DNA. The table for this sample gives 170,000 or so distinct CDR3 sequences. The sample was blood. The TCR originated in a human donor with ulcerative colitis or Crohn's disease, or a healthy co-twin of an affected twin (not recorded which). The rearrangement joins TRBV12-3 or TRBV12-4 to TRBJ1-2; TCRdb gives TRBD1 as the D gene, but with no DNA this cannot be confirmed. CDR3 protein: CASRLQGLGGYTF.